These 5 T cell receptor beta chains were all obtained from the same sample, sequenced in a study of response to subunit inactivated influenza vaccine. One entry per CDR3 protein, called by TCRdb with MiXCR from the RT-PCR reads. The sample contains a few hundred thousand distinct CDR3 sequences, roughly 15% of which appear only once. The sequenced sample was PBMCs from blood, obtained roughly 13 days after vaccination. The receptors originated from a man between 50 and 59 years old who received an inactivated influenza vaccine.

The rearrangement joins TRBV20-1 to TRBJ2-3; either TRBD1 or TRBD2 may fit D (6 bases each). With 0 bases removed from V and 2 bases from J, the gap between germline ends came to 18 bases. This CDR3 contains 17 residues. From germline, CDR1 is DFQATT and CDR2 SNEGSKA (reference sequence). Here the CDR3 reads CSARDGGLSTSTDTQYF. The CDR3 DNA reads as TGCAGTGCTAGAGACGGGGGCCTCTCTACCTCCACAGATACGCAGTATTTT.

The chain has TRBV7-2 and TRBJ2-1; 10 bases align to TRBD1. The V gene end was trimmed by 5 bases and the J gene end by 4 bases; junction bases not matched to a gene: 8. This CDR3 region has 16 residues. Germline CDR1 SGHTA, CDR2 FQGNSA. The CDR3 spells CASSQTGTGDYNEQFF. CDR3 DNA sequence: TGTGCCAGCAGCCAAACCGGGACAGGGGATTACAATGAGCAGTTCTTC.

V and J are TRBV7-2 and TRBJ1-2; D may be TRBD1 (5 bases). The CDR3 spans 14 residues. Germline values: CDR1 SGHTA, CDR2 FQGNSA. V was shortened by 5 bases and J by 8 bases, with 18 bases between the two germline ends. This CDR3 reads CASSNRQTRLGYTF. CDR3 coding DNA: TGTGCCAGCAGCAACAGACAGACAAGGTTGGGCTACACCTTC.

This clonotype has at least ten counts. The V gene is TRBV5-1, the J gene TRBJ2-1; the match to TRBD2 covers 7 bases. J was trimmed by 4 bases and V by 0 bases; bases with no gene match: 7. Germline V gives CDR1 SGHRS, CDR2 YFSETQ. This CDR3 is built from 16 residues. CDR3 bases: TGCGCCAGCAGCTTGGGGCCTAGCGGAACTTACAATGAGCAGTTCTTC. As protein: CASSLGPSGTYNEQFF.

This chain links TRBV12-3 or TRBV12-4 with TRBJ1-2; 7 bases align to TRBD1. The ends lost 5 bases at V and 4 bases at J; junction bases unmatched: 7. CDR3 length: 14 amino acids. The DNA for the CDR3 is TGTGCCAGCAGTATCAAGACAGGGATCTATGGCTACACCTTC. Amino acid sequence: CASSIKTGIYGYTF.